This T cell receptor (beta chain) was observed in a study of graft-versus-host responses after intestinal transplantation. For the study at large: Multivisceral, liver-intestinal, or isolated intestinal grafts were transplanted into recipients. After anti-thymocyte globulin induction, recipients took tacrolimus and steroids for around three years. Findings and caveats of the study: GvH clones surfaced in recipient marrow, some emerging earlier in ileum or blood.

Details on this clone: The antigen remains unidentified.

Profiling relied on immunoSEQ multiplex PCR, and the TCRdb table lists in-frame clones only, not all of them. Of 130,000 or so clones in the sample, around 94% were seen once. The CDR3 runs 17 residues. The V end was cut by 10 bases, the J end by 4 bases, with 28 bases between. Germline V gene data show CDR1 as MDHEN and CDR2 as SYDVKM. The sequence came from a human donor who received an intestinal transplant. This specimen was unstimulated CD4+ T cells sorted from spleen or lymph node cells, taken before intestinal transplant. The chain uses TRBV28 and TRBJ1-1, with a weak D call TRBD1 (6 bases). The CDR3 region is CATKSPRGRDDSTEAFF. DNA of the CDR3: TGTGCCACCAAAAGCCCCAGGGGTAGGGACGACAGCACTGAAGCTTTCTTT.